This T cell receptor (beta chain) was identified in a study of T cells in Graves' hyperthyroidism and ophthalmopathy. Amplification targeted TCR beta CDR3 regions from RNA transcripts. HTBI primers were used for first-round RT-PCR of the TCR CDR3. TCRdb called the multiplex PCR reads again in MiXCR, with one record for every CDR3 protein. This sample has 400,000 to 450,000 distinct CDR3 sequences; roughly 14% occur once, and the top ten carry around 13%. In its sample, this clonotype was seen many times. Its target is not known. Study-wide results and limits: Blood held most thyroid clonotypes expanded above 0.001 frequency. Through a model of 13 V-J features, ophthalmopathy was separated from stable hyperthyroidism. The model forecast ophthalmopathy, anticipating it by a median about 6.5 months before onset.

PBMCs were collected from an approximately 9.3 ml volume of fresh peripheral blood. The junction had 10 bases not matched to a gene; V was cut back by 3 bases and J by 4 bases. The CDR3 has 16 residues. Germline CDR1 is KGHSH and CDR2 is LQKENI. The chain links TRBV18 to TRBJ1-1, with 8 bases identical to TRBD1. Specimen: blood. The source of this sequence is a man younger than 35 with Graves' ophthalmopathy. CDR3 amino acids: CASSPRVQGGGTEAFF. CDR3 in DNA: TGTGCCAGCTCACCGCGCGTACAGGGGGGAGGCACTGAAGCTTTCTTT.